The T cell receptor beta chain under discussion was sequenced for a study of T cell responses to AZD1222 COVID-19 vaccine. In its sample, this clone was seen once. Its antigen is as yet unknown. The same CDR3 also results from other DNA sequences found in this sample. Study-level findings and limits: Epitopes outside B.1.351 and B.1.1.7 mutated regions reportedly drew nearly half of spike TCRs. An increase in Spike-specific TCR breadth and depth was observed after two AZD1222 doses. After the peak T cell response, and only then, were repertoires sampled. In a largely white British group with more females than males, clonal diversity was possibly underestimated.

Repertoires were generated with immunoSEQ multiplex PCR, while TCRdb's copy carries only in-frame clones and drops some. The top ten clones hold 9.4% of a sample with some 120,000 clones, approximately 85% of them seen once. The source of this sequence is an adult in good health. The specimen comprised peripheral blood, sampled on day 0 of AZD1222 vaccination.

In DNA, the CDR3 is TGTGCCAGCTCATCAGGGGCTAACACTGAAGCTTTCTTT. Protein sequence: CASSSGANTEAFF. The chain joins TRBV18 to TRBJ1-1; TRBD1 is a possible D gene (6 bases). CDR1 and CDR2 (germline): KGHSH, LQKENI. The length of the CDR3 is 13 residues. V shed 5 bases and J shed 2 bases, with 9 bases lying between them.